This note documents a single T cell receptor beta chain sequence. Both iRepertoire HTBI primers and Arm-PCR of CDR3 regions were used to build the TCR beta libraries. TCRdb re-analysed the multiplex PCR reads in MiXCR, keeping a single row per CDR3 protein. The data hold 400,000 to 550,000 distinct CDR3 sequences, with 15% observed a single time. This record comes from a study of regulatory T cells in long-lasting Graves disease. Described time point: newly diagnosed GD, antithyroid drugs for less than 3 months. RNA extracted from PBMCs served as the sequencing template. The peripheral blood volume drawn was around 10 milliliters, and it was collected into EDTA tubes. The germline CDR1 and CDR2 sequences are MRHNA and SNTAGT. V was pared by 5 bases and J by 0 bases, with 5 bases of the junction left unmatched. This CDR3 is built from 16 residues. The data also belong to a second study, concerning T cells in Graves' hyperthyroidism and ophthalmopathy.

This sequence joins TRBV6-4 and TRBJ2-1, with 9 bases matching TRBD2. The TCR was taken from a woman in her 30s with Graves disease. The sample consisted of peripheral blood mononuclear cells (PBMCs), taken at new diagnosis, from a patient treated with antithyroid drugs. The CDR3 spells CASSIAGEGSYNEQFF. CDR3 nucleotides: TGTGCCAGCAGTATAGCGGGAGAAGGCTCCTACAATGAGCAGTTCTTC.